This T cell receptor (beta chain) was captured by sequencing in a study of identifying expanded T cells in peripheral blood. Collection occurred without any documented infections or immune events in donors. This CDR3 contains 15 residues. V shed 4 bases, J shed 6 bases, and the junction held 11 bases outside the gene matches. The germline CDR1 and CDR2 sequences are SGHKS and YYEKEE (reference sequence). Clones were sequenced by immunoSEQ multiplex PCR, and TCRdb holds only the in-frame ones, with some missing. The sample includes about 100,000 clones, roughly 89% of them seen just once. Study-wide points: Over around two and four weeks, about 15 and 19 clones changed, versus more than 1 between replicates. Across healthy donors, higher total template counts meant significantly greater approximately two-week count variance.

On this clone: Antigen unknown.

The receptor was isolated from a person aged 18 to 70 in good health. This chain joins TRBV5-5 and TRBJ1-2, with 8 bases identical to TRBD1. Sequencing used blood. CDR3 in amino acids: CASSRLGDRIDGYTF. CDR3 nucleotide sequence: TGTGCCAGCAGCCGACTCGGGGACAGGATAGATGGCTACACCTTC.